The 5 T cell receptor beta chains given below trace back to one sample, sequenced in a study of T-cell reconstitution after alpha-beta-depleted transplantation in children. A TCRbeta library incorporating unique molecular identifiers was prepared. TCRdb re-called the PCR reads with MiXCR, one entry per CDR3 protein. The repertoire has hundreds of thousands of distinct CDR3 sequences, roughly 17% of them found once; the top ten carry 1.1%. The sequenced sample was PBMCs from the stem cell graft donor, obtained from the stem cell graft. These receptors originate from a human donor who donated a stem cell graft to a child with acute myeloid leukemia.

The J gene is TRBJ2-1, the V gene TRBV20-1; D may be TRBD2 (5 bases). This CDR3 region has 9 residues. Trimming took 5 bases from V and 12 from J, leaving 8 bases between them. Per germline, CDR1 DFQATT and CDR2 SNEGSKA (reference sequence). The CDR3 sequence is CSAELGQFF. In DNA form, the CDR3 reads TGCAGTGCTGAACTAGGGCAGTTCTTC.

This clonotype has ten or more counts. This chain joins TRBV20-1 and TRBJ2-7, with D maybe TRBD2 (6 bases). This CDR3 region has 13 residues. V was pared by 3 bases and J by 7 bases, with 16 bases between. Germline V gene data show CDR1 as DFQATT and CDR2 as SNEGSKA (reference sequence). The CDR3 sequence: CSASGLAFVEQYV. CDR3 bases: TGCAGTGCTAGCGGTCTAGCGTTTGTGGAGCAGTACGTC.

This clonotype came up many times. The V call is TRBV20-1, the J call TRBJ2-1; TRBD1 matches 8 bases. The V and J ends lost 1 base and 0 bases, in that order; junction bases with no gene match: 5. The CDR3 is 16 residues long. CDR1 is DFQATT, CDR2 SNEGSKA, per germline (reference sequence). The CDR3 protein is CSARGDRPSSYNEQFF. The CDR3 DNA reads TGCAGTGCTAGAGGGGACAGGCCGAGCTCCTACAATGAGCAGTTCTTC.

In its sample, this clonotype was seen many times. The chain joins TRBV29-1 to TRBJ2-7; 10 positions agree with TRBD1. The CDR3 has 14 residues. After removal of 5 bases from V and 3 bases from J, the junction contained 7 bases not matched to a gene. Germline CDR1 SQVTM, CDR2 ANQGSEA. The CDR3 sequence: CSVTDGTGVYEQYF. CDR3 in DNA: TGCAGCGTTACTGACGGGACAGGGGTCTACGAGCAGTACTTC.

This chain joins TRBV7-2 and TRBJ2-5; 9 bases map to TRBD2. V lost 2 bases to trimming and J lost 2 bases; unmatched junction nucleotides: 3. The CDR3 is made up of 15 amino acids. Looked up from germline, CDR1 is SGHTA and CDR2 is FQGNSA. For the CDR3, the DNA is TGTGCCAGCAGCTTAAGCGGGGGGCCTCAAGAGACCCAGTACTTC. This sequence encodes CASSLSGGPQETQYF.